This is a list of T cell receptor beta chains from one sample in a study of T cell clones after liver transplantation. This table comes from immunoSEQ multiplex PCR, and its TCRdb copy is limited to in-frame clones, with some not included. This sample has roughly 20,000 clones; over 85% occur once, and the top ten carry around 25%. The starting material was CD8+ T cells from blood, obtained approximately 26 months after liver transplant. Receptor source: a human patient who received a liver transplant. Some of the T cells may derive from the graft donor. CDR3s include the opening cysteine and the closing phenylalanine or tryptophan. The D gene is left open where the match is weak. Some rows mark clone size as missing; the rest say once, few, many or name a class of expanded clone.

TRBJ2-7 TRBV7-2 once TRBD2 CASSYHIPRTSGSYEQYF TGTGCCAGCAGCTACCACATCCCCAGGACTAGCGGGAGCTACGAGCAGTACTTC
TRBJ1-2 TRBV2 - - CASSNRESGYTF TGTGCCAGCAGTAACCGAGAGTCGGGCTACACCTTC
TRBJ2-5 TRBV7-2 - TRBD2 CASNAVTSGGETQYF TGTGCCAGCAACGCCGTCACTAGCGGTGGGGAGACCCAGTACTTC
TRBJ2-1 TRBV27 - TRBD2 CASSLTSANEQFF TGTGCCAGCAGTTTAACTAGCGCCAATGAGCAGTTCTTC
TRBJ2-3 TRBV19 - - CASSIDWGSGQDKDTQYF TGTGCCAGTAGTATAGATTGGGGAAGCGGCCAGGATAAGGATACGCAGTATTTT
TRBJ1-2 TRBV19 - - CASSMMNGQIYGYTF TGTGCCAGTAGTATGATGAACGGACAGATCTATGGCTACACCTTC
TRBJ2-1 TRBV7-9 - - CASSFSDEQFF TGTGCCAGCAGCTTTAGTGATGAGCAGTTCTTC
TRBJ1-1 TRBV4-1 - - CASSLPWGGAEGTEAFF TGCGCCAGCAGCCTTCCTTGGGGAGGCGCGGAGGGCACTGAAGCTTTCTTT
TRBJ2-2 TRBV27 - - CASSRDSNTGELFF TGTGCCAGCAGTAGGGATTCGAACACCGGGGAGCTGTTTTTT
TRBJ2-7 TRBV11-2 - - CASSLGQGAYEQYF TGTGCCAGCAGCTTAGGTCAGGGAGCCTACGAGCAGTACTTC
TRBJ2-3 TRBV7-9 - TRBD2 CASSLGTSGTDTQYF TGTGCCAGCAGCTTAGGTACTAGCGGGACAGATACGCAGTATTTT
TRBJ2-7 TRBV5-4 once - CASTQAGNIYEQYF TGTGCCAGCACCCAGGCAGGGAATATTTACGAGCAGTACTTC
TRBJ1-4 TRBV5-8 - TRBD1 CASSLLGTANEKLFF TGTGCCAGCAGCTTACTCGGGACAGCTAATGAAAAACTGTTTTTT
TRBJ2-4 TRBV7-2 - - CASSLDPSVNIQYF TGTGCCAGCAGCTTAGATCCTAGCGTAAACATTCAGTACTTC
TRBJ1-1 TRBV27 - - CASSLRGIGNTEAFF TGTGCCAGCAGTTTAAGAGGAATAGGAAACACTGAAGCTTTCTTT
TRBJ1-1 TRBV6-5 - - CASSYSRPPSSTEAFF TGTGCCAGCAGTTACTCGAGGCCCCCGAGTTCCACTGAAGCTTTCTTT
TRBJ2-7 TRBV28 - TRBD1 CATEGQETYEQYF TGTGCCACCGAGGGACAGGAAACATACGAGCAGTACTTC
TRBJ2-1 TRBV5-1 - TRBD1 CASSLIRLGTGDNEQFF TGCGCCAGCAGCTTGATTCGGCTCGGGACAGGCGACAATGAGCAGTTCTTC
TRBJ1-1 TRBV4-3 - - CASSQEALSVMNTEAFF TGCGCCAGCAGCCAAGAAGCCCTATCGGTCATGAACACTGAAGCTTTCTTT
TRBJ2-7 TRBV2 - - CASRPRGDRYEQYF TGTGCCAGCAGACCCCGCGGGGATCGGTACGAGCAGTACTTC
TRBJ2-3 TRBV7-9 - TRBD2 CASSLLLAGTPGSDTQYF TGTGCCAGCAGCTTATTGCTAGCGGGAACGCCTGGCTCAGATACGCAGTATTTT
TRBJ1-5 TRBV6-1 - - CASTPWEEGNQPQHF TGTGCCAGCACTCCATGGGAGGAGGGCAATCAGCCCCAGCATTTT
TRBJ2-1 TRBV19 - - CAVMAGPSYNEQFF TGTGCCGTTATGGCGGGGCCCTCCTACAATGAGCAGTTCTTC
TRBJ2-7 TRBV11-2 - TRBD2 CASGTSISYEQYF TGTGCCAGCGGGACTAGCATCTCCTACGAGCAGTACTTC
TRBJ2-2 TRBV19 - TRBD1 CATQGVWTGELFF TGTGCCACACAGGGGGTTTGGACCGGGGAGCTGTTTTTT
TRBJ2-1 TRBV29-1 - TRBD2 CSVEGLAGEGPYNEQFF TGCAGCGTTGAGGGACTAGCGGGAGAGGGCCCTTACAATGAGCAGTTCTTC
TRBJ2-5 TRBV13 - TRBD2 CASSPTPREGRMPQYF TGTGCCAGCAGCCCGACCCCCCGGGAGGGGCGAATGCCCCAGTACTTC
TRBJ2-3 TRBV6-5 - - CASSYSRGPDTQYF TGTGCCAGCAGTTACTCGAGGGGCCCAGATACGCAGTATTTT
TRBJ2-7 TRBV27 few TRBD1 CASRFTGTGAYEQYF TGTGCCAGCAGATTTACCGGGACAGGGGCCTACGAGCAGTACTTC
TRBJ2-7 TRBV11-2 - - CASSLGGVYEQYF TGTGCCAGCAGCTTAGGGGGGGTCTACGAGCAGTACTTC
TRBJ2-2 TRBV6-1 - TRBD2 CASSVGTSGSGELFF TGTGCCAGCAGTGTCGGGACTAGCGGGAGTGGGGAGCTGTTTTTT
TRBJ2-7 TRBV13 - TRBD2 CASSYGAGVREQYF TGTGCCAGCAGTTACGGAGCGGGAGTGAGAGAGCAGTACTTC
TRBJ1-1 TRBV19 - - CASSPSQGNTEAFF TGTGCCAGTAGTCCGAGTCAGGGGAACACTGAAGCTTTCTTT
TRBJ2-1 TRBV4-1 - - CASSQEFKGKQFF TGCGCCAGCAGCCAAGAATTTAAGGGTAAGCAGTTCTTC
TRBJ1-5 TRBV27 - - CASSPGQSNQPQHF TGTGCCAGCAGTCCAGGACAGAGCAATCAGCCCCAGCATTTT
TRBJ1-5 TRBV7-9 - - CASSLDSSNQPQHF TGTGCCAGCAGTTTAGACAGTAGCAATCAGCCCCAGCATTTT
TRBJ2-2 TRBV6-5 - - CASSSTGELFF TGTGCCAGCAGTTCCACCGGGGAGCTGTTTTTT
TRBJ2-7 TRBV19 - - CASSTTDRYEQYF TGTGCCAGTAGTACAACGGACCGCTACGAGCAGTACTTC
TRBJ2-3 TRBV10-3 - - CAISENGPTDTQYF TGTGCCATCAGTGAGAACGGTCCCACAGATACGCAGTATTTT
TRBJ1-4 TRBV20-1 once TRBD1 CSARGDRRRVF TGCAGTGCTAGAGGGGACAGGCGAAGGGTTTTT
TRBJ2-1 TRBV29-1 - - CSVEDLGSAYNEQFF TGCAGCGTTGAAGATCTCGGTTCAGCCTACAATGAGCAGTTCTTC
TRBJ2-7 TRBV27 - TRBD1 CASRTGDYEQYF TGTGCCAGCAGGACAGGGGACTACGAGCAGTACTTC